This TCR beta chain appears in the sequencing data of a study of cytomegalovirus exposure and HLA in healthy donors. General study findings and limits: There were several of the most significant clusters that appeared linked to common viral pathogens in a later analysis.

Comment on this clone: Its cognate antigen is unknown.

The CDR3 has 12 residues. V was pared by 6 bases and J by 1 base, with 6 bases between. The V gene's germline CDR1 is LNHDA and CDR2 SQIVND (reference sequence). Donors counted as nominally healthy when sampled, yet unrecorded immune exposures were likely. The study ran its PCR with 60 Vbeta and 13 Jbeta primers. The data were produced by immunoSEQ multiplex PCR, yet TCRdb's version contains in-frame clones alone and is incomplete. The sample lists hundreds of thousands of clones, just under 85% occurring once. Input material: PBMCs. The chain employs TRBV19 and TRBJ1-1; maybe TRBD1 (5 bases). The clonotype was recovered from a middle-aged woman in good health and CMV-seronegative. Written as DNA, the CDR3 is TGTGCCAGTAGGGGGCGGAACACTGAAGCTTTCTTT. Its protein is CASRGRNTEAFF.